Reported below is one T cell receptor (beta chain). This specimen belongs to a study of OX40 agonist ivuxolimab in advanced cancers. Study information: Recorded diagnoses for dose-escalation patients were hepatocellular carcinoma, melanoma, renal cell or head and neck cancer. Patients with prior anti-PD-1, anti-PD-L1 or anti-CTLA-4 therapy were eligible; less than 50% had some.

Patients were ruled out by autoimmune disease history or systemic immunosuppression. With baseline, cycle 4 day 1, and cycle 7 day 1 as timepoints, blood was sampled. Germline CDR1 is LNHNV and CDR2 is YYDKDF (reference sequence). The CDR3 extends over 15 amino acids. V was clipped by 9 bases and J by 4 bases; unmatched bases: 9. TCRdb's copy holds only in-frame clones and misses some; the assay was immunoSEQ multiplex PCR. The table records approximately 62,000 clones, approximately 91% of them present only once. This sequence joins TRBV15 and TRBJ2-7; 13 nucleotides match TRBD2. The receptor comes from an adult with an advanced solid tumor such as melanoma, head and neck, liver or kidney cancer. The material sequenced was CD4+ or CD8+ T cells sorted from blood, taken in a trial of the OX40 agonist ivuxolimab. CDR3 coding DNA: TGTGCCACTAAACCCGGGACTAGCGGGATGTACGAGCAGTACTTC. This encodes CATKPGTSGMYEQYF.